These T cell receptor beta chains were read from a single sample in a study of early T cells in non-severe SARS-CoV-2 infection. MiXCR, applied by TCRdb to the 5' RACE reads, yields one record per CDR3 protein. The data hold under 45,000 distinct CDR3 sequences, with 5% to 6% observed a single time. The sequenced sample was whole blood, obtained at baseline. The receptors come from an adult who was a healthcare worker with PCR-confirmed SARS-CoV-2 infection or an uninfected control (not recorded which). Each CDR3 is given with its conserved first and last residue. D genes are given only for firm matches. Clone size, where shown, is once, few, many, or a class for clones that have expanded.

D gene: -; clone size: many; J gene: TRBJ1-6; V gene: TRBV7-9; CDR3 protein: CASSPTDSYNSPLHF; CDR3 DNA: TGTGCCAGCAGCCCTACGGACAGCTATAATTCACCCCTCCACTTT
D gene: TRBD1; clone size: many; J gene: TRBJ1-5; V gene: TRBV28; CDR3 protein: CASSPGTGGVPHF; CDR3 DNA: TGTGCCAGCAGCCCCGGGACAGGGGGCGTACCGCATTTT
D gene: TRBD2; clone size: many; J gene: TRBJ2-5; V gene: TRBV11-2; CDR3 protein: CASSERVLAGGQETQYF; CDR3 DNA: TGTGCCAGCAGCGAGAGGGTCCTAGCGGGAGGCCAAGAGACCCAGTACTTC
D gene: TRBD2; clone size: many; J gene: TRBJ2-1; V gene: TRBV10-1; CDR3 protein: CASSEARPTSGRSNEQFF; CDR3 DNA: TGCGCCAGCAGTGAGGCGAGACCAACTAGCGGGAGAAGCAATGAGCAGTTCTTC
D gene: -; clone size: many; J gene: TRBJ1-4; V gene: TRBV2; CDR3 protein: CASSLEERTNEKLFF; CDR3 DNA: TGTGCCAGCAGTCTTGAGGAGCGAACTAATGAAAAACTGTTTTTT
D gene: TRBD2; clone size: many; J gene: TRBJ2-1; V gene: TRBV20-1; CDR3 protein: CSASRLAGVPNEQFF; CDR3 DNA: TGCAGTGCTAGCCGACTAGCGGGAGTACCGAATGAGCAGTTCTTC
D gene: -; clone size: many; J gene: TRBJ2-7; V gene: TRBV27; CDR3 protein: CASSPRSSYEQYF; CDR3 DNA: TGTGCCAGCAGTCCCAGGAGCTCCTACGAGCAGTACTTC
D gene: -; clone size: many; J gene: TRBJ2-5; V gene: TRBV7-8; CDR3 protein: CASSPVSRVETQYF; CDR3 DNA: TGTGCCAGCAGTCCAGTTTCCAGGGTTGAGACCCAGTACTTC
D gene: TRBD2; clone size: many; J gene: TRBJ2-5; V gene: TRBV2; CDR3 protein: CASSLSGGQETQYF; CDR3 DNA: TGTGCCAGCAGCCTCAGCGGGGGTCAAGAGACCCAGTACTTC
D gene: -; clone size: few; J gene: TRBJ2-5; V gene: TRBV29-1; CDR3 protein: CSVESDQQETQYF; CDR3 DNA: TGCAGCGTTGAATCGGACCAGCAAGAGACCCAGTACTTC
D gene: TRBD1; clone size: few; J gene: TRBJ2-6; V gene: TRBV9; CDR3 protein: CASSNTGDNSGANVLTF; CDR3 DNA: TGTGCCAGCAGCAACACAGGGGACAACTCTGGGGCCAACGTCCTGACTTTC
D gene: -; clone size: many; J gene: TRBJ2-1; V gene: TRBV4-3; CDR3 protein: CASSQSTSSYNEQFF; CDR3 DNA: TGCGCCAGCAGCCAGTCGACGAGCTCCTACAATGAGCAGTTCTTC
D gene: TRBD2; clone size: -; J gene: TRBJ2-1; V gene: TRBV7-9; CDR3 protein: CASIGAGAGNEQFF; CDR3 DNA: TGTGCCAGCATCGGGGCGGGAGCGGGGAATGAGCAGTTCTTC
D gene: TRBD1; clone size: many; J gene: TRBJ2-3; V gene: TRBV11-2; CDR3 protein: CASSAVTGGTDTQYF; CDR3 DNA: TGTGCCAGCAGCGCGGTGACAGGGGGCACAGATACGCAGTATTTT
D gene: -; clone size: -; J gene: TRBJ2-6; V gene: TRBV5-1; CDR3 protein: CASNRLSGANVLTF; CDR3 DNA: TGCGCCAGCAATCGTCTCTCTGGGGCCAACGTCCTGACTTTC
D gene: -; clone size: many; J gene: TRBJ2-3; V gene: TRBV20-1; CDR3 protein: CSANDGVTDTQYF; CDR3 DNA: TGCAGTGCAAATGACGGGGTCACAGATACGCAGTATTTT
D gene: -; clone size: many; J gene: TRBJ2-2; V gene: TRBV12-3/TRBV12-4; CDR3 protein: CASSLGTPTNTGELFF; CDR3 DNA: TGTGCCAGCAGTTTAGGCACCCCTACGAACACCGGGGAGCTGTTTTTT
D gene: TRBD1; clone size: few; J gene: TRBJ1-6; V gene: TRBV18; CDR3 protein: CASSPPGTAGRSLHF; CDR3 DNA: TGTGCCAGCTCACCTCCCGGGACAGCCGGCCGGTCCCTCCACTTT
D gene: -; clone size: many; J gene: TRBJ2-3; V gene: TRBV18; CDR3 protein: CASSPYGVGVTDTQYF; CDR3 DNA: TGTGCCAGCTCACCATACGGGGTCGGGGTCACAGATACGCAGTATTTT
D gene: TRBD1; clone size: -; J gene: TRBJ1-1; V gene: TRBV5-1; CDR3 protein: CASSTGQGNTEAFF; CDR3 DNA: TGCGCCAGCAGCACCGGACAGGGAAACACTGAAGCTTTCTTT
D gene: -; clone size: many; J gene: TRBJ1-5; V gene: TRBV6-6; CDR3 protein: CASSSNTGGYQPQHF; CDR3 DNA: TGTGCCAGCAGTTCTAATACAGGAGGCTATCAGCCCCAGCATTTT
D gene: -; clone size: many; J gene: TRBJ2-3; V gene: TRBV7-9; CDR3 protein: CAIHSGYTDTQYF; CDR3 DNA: TGTGCCATACATAGCGGTTACACAGATACGCAGTATTTT
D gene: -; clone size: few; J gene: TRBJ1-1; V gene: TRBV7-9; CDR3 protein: CASSLELGRTEAFF; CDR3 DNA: TGTGCCAGCAGCTTAGAGTTGGGGCGCACTGAAGCTTTCTTT
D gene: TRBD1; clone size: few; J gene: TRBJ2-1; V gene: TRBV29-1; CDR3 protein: CSVEDRARGNEQFF; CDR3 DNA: TGCAGCGTTGAAGATCGGGCCAGGGGGAATGAGCAGTTCTTC
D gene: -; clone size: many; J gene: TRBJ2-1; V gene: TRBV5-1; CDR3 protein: CASSLDRPSLNEQFF; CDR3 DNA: TGCGCCAGCAGCCTGGACAGACCTTCGCTGAATGAGCAGTTCTTC
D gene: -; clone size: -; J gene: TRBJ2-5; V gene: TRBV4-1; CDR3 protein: CASSQERTGDQETQYF; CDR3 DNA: TGCGCCAGCAGCCAAGAACGAACCGGGGACCAAGAGACCCAGTACTTC
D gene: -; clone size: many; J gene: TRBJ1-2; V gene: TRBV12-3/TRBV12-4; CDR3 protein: CASSLTPQGNYGYTF; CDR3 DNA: TGTGCCAGCAGTTTAACTCCCCAGGGCAACTATGGCTACACCTTC
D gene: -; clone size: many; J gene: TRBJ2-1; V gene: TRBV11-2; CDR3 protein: CASSPHLRDSYNEQFF; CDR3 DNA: TGTGCCAGCAGCCCCCACCTCCGGGATTCCTACAATGAGCAGTTCTTC
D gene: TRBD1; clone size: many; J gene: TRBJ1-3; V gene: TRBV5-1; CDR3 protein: CASRTGDGNTIYF; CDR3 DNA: TGCGCCAGCAGAACAGGGGATGGAAACACCATATATTTT
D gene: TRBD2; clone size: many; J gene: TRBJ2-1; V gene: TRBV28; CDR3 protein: CASRRGGDNEQFF; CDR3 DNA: TGTGCCAGCAGGCGGGGGGGGGACAATGAGCAGTTCTTC
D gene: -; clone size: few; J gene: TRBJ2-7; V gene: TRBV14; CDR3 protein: CASSQDQGPYEQYF; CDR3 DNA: TGTGCCAGCAGCCAAGATCAGGGTCCCTACGAGCAGTACTTC
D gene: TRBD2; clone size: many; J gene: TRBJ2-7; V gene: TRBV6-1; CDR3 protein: CASSEFGSGRGYEQYF; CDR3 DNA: TGTGCCAGCAGTGAATTCGGGTCTGGGAGGGGATACGAGCAGTACTTC